Presented here are 11 T cell receptor beta chains from one specimen sequenced in a study of T cell responses to AZD1222 COVID-19 vaccine. The data were produced by immunoSEQ multiplex PCR, yet TCRdb's version contains in-frame clones alone and is incomplete. Among 110,000 or so clones listed, about 91% were seen once. The sequenced sample was peripheral blood, obtained 28 days after the second AZD1222 dose. These receptors were obtained from an adult who received the AZD1222 COVID-19 vaccine.

This chain uses TRBV19 with TRBJ2-2, with D tentatively TRBD2 (5 bases). V lost 6 bases, J lost 5 bases, and 13 bases lay in between. The CDR3 contains 14 residues. Per germline, CDR1 LNHDA and CDR2 SQIVND (reference sequence). Here the CDR3 DNA reads TGTGCCAGTAGCCCTTCAACTAGAACCGGGGAGCTGTTTTTT. It codes for CASSPSTRTGELFF.

This chain joins TRBV7-9 and TRBJ1-3, with D uncertain. Trimming took off 4 bases at V and 2 bases at J, with 9 bases between the two ends. This CDR3 region has 14 residues. Looked up from germline, CDR1 is SEHNR and CDR2 is FQNEAQ (reference sequence). This CDR3 is CASSSSGAGNTIYF. The CDR3 coding sequence is TGTGCCAGCAGCTCTTCTGGGGCTGGAAACACCATATATTTT.

This clone was counted a single time. This chain uses TRBV7-2 with TRBJ1-2, with D maybe TRBD1 (6 bases). CDR3 size: 14 residues. From germline, CDR1 is SGHTA and CDR2 FQGNSA. Trimming cost V 8 bases and J 5 bases, with 18 bases left between them. CDR3 loop: CASGLGGAKYGYTF. The CDR3 DNA reads TGTGCCAGCGGCCTGGGGGGGGCGAAGTATGGCTACACCTTC.

The chain couples TRBV5-1 to TRBJ1-2; D remains ambiguous. CDR3 size: 13 residues. CDR1 and CDR2 from the germline V gene are SGHRS and YFSETQ. V lost 3 bases to trimming and J lost 3 bases, with 9 bases between them. CDR3 sequence (DNA): TGCGCCAGCAGCTCCACGGCAGACTATGGCTACACCTTC. Protein: CASSSTADYGYTF.

The J gene is TRBJ1-4, the V gene TRBV9, with D possibly being TRBD1 (5 bases). The CDR3 length is 13 residues. The V end lost 3 bases, the J end lost 4 bases, and 7 bases lay between the germline ends. The germline V gene encodes CDR1 SGDLS and CDR2 YYNGEE. As DNA, the CDR3 is TGTGCCAGCAGCGCCGGGGGTAATGAAAAACTGTTTTTT. It is translated as CASSAGGNEKLFF.

V gene TRBV10-1 combines with J gene TRBJ1-6; 8 bases line up with TRBD1. Germline CDR1 WNHNN, CDR2 SYGVQD (reference sequence). The CDR3 extends over 14 amino acids. The V segment lost 3 bases and the J segment 7 bases; nucleotides outside the gene matches: 2. This chain's CDR3 is CASSEYRGNSPLHF. The CDR3 region has the DNA TGCGCCAGCAGTGAATACAGGGGGAATTCACCCCTCCACTTT.

The V call is TRBV20-1, the J call TRBJ1-4; D not certain. The germline V gene encodes CDR1 DFQATT and CDR2 SNEGSKA (reference sequence). Trimming pared 3 bases from V and 4 bases from J, leaving 3 bases between. The CDR3 is made up of 11 amino acids. The CDR3 nucleotides read TGCAGTGCTAGCATTAATGAAAAACTGTTTTTT. Its protein product is CSASINEKLFF.

This clone was observed a few times. Written as DNA, the CDR3 is TGTGCCAGCAGCCACCGGGATAATAATTCACCCCTCCACTTT. Protein sequence: CASSHRDNNSPLHF. The genes are TRBV3-1 (or the pseudogene TRBV3-2) and TRBJ1-6; no firm D call. Germline CDR1 is LGHDT and CDR2 is YNNKEL (reference sequence). The CDR3 runs 14 residues. Trimming cost V 3 bases and J 5 bases, with 8 bases left between them.

The rearrangement uses TRBV4-3 and TRBJ2-1; 9 bases are a match to TRBD2. The J segment lost 0 bases and the V segment lost 0 bases, leaving 6 bases of the junction unmatched. Germline CDR1 is LGHNA and CDR2 is YSLEER. The CDR3 has 18 amino acids. For the CDR3, the DNA is TGCGCCAGCAGCCAAGAGGGCGGACTAGCGTCCTCCTACAATGAGCAGTTCTTC. Protein: CASSQEGGLASSYNEQFF.

The rearrangement joins TRBV5-1 to TRBJ1-1; D is uncertain. The CDR3 extends over 14 amino acids. V was pared by 0 bases and J by 5 bases, with 11 bases between. Looked up from germline, CDR1 is SGHRS and CDR2 is YFSETQ. The DNA of the CDR3 is TGCGCCAGCAGCTTGGCGGATTGGCAGACTGAAGCTTTCTTT. Translation: CASSLADWQTEAFF.

This chain connects TRBV18 to TRBJ1-5, with TRBD1 matching over 7 bases. Losses at the gene ends were 2 bases for V and 7 bases for J; bases not matched to a gene: 2. CDR3 size: 13 residues. Per germline, CDR1 KGHSH and CDR2 LQKENI. The CDR3 sequence: CASSPDREQPQHF. CDR3 nucleotide sequence: TGTGCCAGCTCACCAGACAGGGAACAGCCCCAGCATTTT.